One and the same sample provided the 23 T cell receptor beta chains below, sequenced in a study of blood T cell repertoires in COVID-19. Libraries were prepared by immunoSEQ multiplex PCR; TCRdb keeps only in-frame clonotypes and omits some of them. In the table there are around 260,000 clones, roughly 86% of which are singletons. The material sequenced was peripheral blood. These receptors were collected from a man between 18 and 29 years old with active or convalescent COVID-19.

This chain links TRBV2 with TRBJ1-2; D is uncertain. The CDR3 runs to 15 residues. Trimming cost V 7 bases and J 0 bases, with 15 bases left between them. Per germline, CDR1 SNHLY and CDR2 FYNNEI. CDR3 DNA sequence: TGTGCCAGCAAAGTGACGGCGCTAGCTAACTATGGCTACACCTTC. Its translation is CASKVTALANYGYTF.

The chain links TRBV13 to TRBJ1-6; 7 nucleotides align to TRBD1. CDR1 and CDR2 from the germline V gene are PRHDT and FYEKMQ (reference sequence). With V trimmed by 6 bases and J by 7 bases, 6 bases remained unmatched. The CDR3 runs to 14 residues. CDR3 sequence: CASSHRQGNSPLHF. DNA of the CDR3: TGTGCCAGCAGTCATAGACAGGGAAATTCACCCCTCCACTTT.

The CDR3 protein is CASSASNRGHTEAFF. CDR3 coding DNA: TGTGCCAGCAGCGCCTCAAACAGGGGGCACACTGAAGCTTTCTTT. The V and J genes are TRBV9 and TRBJ1-1, with 9 bases identical to TRBD1. V gave up 3 bases and J gave up 3 bases; unmatched junction bases: 6. Germline values: CDR1 SGDLS, CDR2 YYNGEE. The CDR3 contains 15 residues.

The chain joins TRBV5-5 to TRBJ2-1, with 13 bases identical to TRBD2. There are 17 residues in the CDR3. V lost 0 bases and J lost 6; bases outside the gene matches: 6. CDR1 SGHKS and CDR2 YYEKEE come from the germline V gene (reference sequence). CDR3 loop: CASSLGGLAGAGNEQFF. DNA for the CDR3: TGTGCCAGCAGCTTGGGCGGACTAGCGGGAGCAGGCAATGAGCAGTTCTTC.

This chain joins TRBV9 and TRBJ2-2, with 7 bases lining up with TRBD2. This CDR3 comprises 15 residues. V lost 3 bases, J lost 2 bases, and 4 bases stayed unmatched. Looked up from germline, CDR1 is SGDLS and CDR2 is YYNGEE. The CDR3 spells CASSAPSGNTGELFF. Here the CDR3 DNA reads TGTGCCAGCAGCGCGCCTAGCGGCAACACCGGGGAGCTGTTTTTT.

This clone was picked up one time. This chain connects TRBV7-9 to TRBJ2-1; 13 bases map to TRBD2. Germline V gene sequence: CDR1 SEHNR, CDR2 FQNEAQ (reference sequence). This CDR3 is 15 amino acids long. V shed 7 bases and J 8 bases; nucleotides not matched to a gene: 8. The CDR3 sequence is CASTSGTSGNHEQFF. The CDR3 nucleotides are TGTGCCAGCACCTCTGGGACTAGCGGGAACCATGAGCAGTTCTTC. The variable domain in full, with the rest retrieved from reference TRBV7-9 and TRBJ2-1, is DTGVSQNPRHKITKRGQNVTFRCDPISEHNRLYWYRQTLGQGPEFLTYFQNEAQLEKSRLLSDRFSAERPKGSFSTLEIQRTEQGDSAMYLCASTSGTSGNHEQFFGPGTRLTVL.

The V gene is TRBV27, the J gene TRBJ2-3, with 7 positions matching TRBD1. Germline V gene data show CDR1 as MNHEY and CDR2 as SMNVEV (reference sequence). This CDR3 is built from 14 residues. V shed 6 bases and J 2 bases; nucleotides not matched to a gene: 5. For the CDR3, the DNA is TGTGCCAGCAGCACAGGGGCCCCCACAGATACGCAGTATTTT. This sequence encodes CASSTGAPTDTQYF.

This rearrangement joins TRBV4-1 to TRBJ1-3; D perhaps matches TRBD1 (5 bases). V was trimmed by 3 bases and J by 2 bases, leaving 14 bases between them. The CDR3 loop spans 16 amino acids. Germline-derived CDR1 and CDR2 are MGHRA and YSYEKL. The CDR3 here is CASSHEWGGAGNTIYF. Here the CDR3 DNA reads TGCGCCAGCAGCCACGAGTGGGGGGGAGCTGGAAACACCATATATTTT.

DNA for the CDR3: TGTGCCACCCAAGAGTCTAGCGGGAACAGAAACAATGAGCAGTTCTTC. Encoded protein: CATQESSGNRNNEQFF. V is TRBV19 and J is TRBJ2-1; 9 bases line up with TRBD2. Germline CDR1 LNHDA, CDR2 SQIVND (reference sequence). This CDR3 spans 16 amino acids. The junction had 15 bases not matched to a gene; V was cut back by 10 bases and J by 5 bases.

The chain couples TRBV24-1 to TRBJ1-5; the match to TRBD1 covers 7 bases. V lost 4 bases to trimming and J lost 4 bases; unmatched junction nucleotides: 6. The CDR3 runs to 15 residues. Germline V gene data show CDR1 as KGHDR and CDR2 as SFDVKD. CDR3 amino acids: CATSESRGQNQPQHF. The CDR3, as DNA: TGTGCCACCAGTGAGTCCCGGGGACAGAATCAGCCCCAGCATTTT.

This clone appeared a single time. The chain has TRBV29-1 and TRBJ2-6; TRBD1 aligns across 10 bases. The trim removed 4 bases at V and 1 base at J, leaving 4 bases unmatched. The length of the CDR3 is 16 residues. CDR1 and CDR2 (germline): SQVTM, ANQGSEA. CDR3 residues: CSVAGTGESGANVLTF. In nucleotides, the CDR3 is TGCAGCGTTGCCGGGACAGGGGAATCTGGGGCCAACGTCCTGACTTTC.

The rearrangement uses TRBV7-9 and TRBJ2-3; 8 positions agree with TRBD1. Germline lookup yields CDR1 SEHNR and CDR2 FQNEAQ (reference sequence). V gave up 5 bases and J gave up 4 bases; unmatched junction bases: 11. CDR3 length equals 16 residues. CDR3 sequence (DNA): TGTGCCAGCAGCGCCCGGGGACAGGCAGCCTCAGATACGCAGTATTTT. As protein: CASSARGQAASDTQYF.

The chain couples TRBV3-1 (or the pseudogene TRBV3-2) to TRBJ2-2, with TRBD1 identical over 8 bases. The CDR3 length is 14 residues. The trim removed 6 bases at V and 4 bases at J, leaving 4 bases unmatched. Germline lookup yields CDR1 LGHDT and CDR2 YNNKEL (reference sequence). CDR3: CASRPTGGTGELFF. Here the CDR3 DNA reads TGTGCCAGCAGACCTACAGGGGGCACCGGGGAGCTGTTTTTT.

In nucleotides, the CDR3 is TGTGCCAGCAGCTTACTCCCGGGAGGTTCGGGTTACGAGCAGTACTTC. It translates to CASSLLPGGSGYEQYF. The chain combines TRBV7-8 with TRBJ2-7; 7 bases are shared with TRBD2. The CDR3 is 16 amino acids. Germline lookup yields CDR1 SGHVS and CDR2 FQNEAQ. The J segment lost 4 bases and the V segment lost 2 bases, leaving 11 bases of the junction unmatched.

The CDR3 coding sequence is TGTGCCAGCAGTTACGGGGGGGCATCCTCTAGCACCTTC. Translation: CASSYGGASSSTF. The rearrangement joins TRBV6-5 to TRBJ1-2; possible D gene TRBD1, 6 bases. The CDR3 covers 13 residues. V was shortened by 2 bases and J by 13 bases, with 17 bases between the two germline ends. Germline V gives CDR1 MNHEY, CDR2 SVGAGI.

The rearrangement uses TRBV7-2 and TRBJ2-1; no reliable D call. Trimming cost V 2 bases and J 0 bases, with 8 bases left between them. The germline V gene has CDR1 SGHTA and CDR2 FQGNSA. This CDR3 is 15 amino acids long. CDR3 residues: CASSLLVSSYNEQFF. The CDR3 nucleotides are TGTGCCAGCAGCTTACTAGTTAGCTCCTACAATGAGCAGTTCTTC.

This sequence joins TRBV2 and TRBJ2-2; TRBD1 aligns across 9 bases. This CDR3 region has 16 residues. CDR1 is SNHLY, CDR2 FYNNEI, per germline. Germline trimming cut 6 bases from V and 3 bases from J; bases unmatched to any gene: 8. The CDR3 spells CASRDGTGSDTGELFF. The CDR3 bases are TGTGCCAGCAGAGACGGGACAGGGAGTGACACCGGGGAGCTGTTTTTT. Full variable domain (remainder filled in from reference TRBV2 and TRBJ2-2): EPEVTQTPSHQVTQMGQEVILRCVPISNHLYFYWYRQILGQKVEFLVSFYNNEISEKSEIFDDQFSVERPDGSNFTLKIRSTKLEDSAMYFCASRDGTGSDTGELFFGEGSRLTVL.

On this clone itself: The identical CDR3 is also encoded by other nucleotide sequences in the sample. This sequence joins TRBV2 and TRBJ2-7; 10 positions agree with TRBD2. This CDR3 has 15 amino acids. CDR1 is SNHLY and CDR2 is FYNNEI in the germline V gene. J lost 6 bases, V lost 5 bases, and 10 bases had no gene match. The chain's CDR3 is CASSPTSGEGLEQYF. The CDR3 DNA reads TGTGCCAGCAGTCCAACTAGCGGGGAAGGACTCGAGCAGTACTTC.

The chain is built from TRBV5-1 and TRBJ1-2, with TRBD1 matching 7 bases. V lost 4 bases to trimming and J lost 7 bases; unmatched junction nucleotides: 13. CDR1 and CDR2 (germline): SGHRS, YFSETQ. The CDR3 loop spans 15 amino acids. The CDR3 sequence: CASSINAGTDAGYTF. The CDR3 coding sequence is TGCGCCAGCAGCATAAATGCCGGGACAGACGCTGGCTACACCTTC.

The CDR3 bases are TGCGCCAGCAGCCAAGGACCACTAGCGGACAATGAGCAGTTCTTC. It translates to CASSQGPLADNEQFF. This chain links TRBV4-1 with TRBJ2-1, with TRBD2 matching 8 bases. CDR1 and CDR2 (germline): MGHRA, YSYEKL. The ends lost 1 base at V and 5 bases at J; junction bases unmatched: 4. The CDR3 covers 15 residues.

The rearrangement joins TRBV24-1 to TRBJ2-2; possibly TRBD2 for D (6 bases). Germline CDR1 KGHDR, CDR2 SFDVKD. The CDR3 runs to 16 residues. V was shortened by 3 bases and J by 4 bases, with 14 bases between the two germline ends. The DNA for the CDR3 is TGTGCCACCAGTGATATTAGGGGACTGGGCACCGGGGAGCTGTTTTTT. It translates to CATSDIRGLGTGELFF.

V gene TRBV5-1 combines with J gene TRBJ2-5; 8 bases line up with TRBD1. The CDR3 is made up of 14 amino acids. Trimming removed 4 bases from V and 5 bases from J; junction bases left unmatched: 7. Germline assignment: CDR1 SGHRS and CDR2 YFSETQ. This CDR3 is CASSRSRGRETQYF. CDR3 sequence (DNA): TGCGCCAGCAGCCGAAGCAGGGGGCGGGAGACCCAGTACTTC. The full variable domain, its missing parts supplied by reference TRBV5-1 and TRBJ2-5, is KAGVTQTPRYLIKTRGQQVTLSCSPISGHRSVSWYQQTPGQGLQFLFEYFSETQRNKGNFPGRFSGRQFSNSRSEMNVSTLELGDSALYLCASSRSRGRETQYFGPGTRLLVL.

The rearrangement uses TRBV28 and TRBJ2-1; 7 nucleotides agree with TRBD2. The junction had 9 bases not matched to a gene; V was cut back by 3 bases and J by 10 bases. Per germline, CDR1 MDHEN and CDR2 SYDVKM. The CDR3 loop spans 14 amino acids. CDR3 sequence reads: CASSLAAVSGEQFF. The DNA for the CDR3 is TGTGCCAGCAGTTTGGCCGCAGTTAGCGGGGAGCAGTTCTTC.